This T cell receptor (beta chain) was recovered during a study of blood T cell repertoires in COVID-19. CDR3 length equals 16 residues. The V segment lost 0 bases and the J segment 7 bases; nucleotides outside the gene matches: 6. Per germline, CDR1 MNHEY and CDR2 SVGAGI. Some clones are missing from TCRdb's copy, which holds only in-frame ones; the method was immunoSEQ multiplex PCR. Here the sample spans roughly 200,000 clones, approximately 81% being singletons. This chain links TRBV6-5 with TRBJ2-2; 9 nucleotides match TRBD2. The specimen was PBMCs or T cells enriched from blood (not recorded which). The clonotype was recovered from a man in his forties or fifties who had recovered from COVID-19. The CDR3 DNA follows: TGTGCCAGCAGTTACTCGGGGACTAGCCTAAGCGGGGAGCTGTTTTTT. Translated: CASSYSGTSLSGELFF.